The next 17 T cell receptor beta chains were all read from a single sample in a study of monozygotic twins with inflammatory bowel disease. One entry per CDR3 protein, without DNA, is what TCRdb gives after re-calling the 5' RACE reads. The listing records about 440,000 distinct CDR3 sequences. Sequencing input: blood. These receptor sequences come from a human donor with ulcerative colitis or Crohn's disease, or a healthy co-twin of an affected twin (not recorded which).

The J gene is TRBJ2-1, the V gene TRBV3-1. The CDR3 has 12 amino acids. Germline CDR1 reads LGHDT; CDR2 reads YNNKEL (reference sequence). The CDR3: CASSQERYEQFF.

This chain joins TRBV7-9 and TRBJ1-1. Germline CDR1 and CDR2: SEHNR and FQNEAQ (reference sequence). The CDR3 totals 12 residues. CDR3 sequence: CASLEPAAEAFF.

The rearrangement links TRBV7-9 to TRBJ2-7; TCRdb lists TRBD2, though no DNA is available to test this call. The CDR3 runs 15 residues. The germline gives CDR1 SEHNR, CDR2 FQNEAQ (reference sequence). The CDR3 spells CASRDGLAGGYEQYF.

The chain combines TRBV5-6 with TRBJ2-5; TCRdb outputs TRBD1, but without DNA this stays unchecked. Germline V gene lookup returns CDR1 SGHDT and CDR2 YYEEEE. There are 14 residues in the CDR3. The CDR3 here is CASSSQGAVETQYF.

The rearrangement joins TRBV3-1 to TRBJ2-3; as DNA is missing, the TRBD2 call by TCRdb cannot be tested. The germline CDR1 and CDR2 sequences are LGHDT and YNNKEL (reference sequence). This CDR3 is 19 amino acids long. This CDR3 is CASSQDRLAGGLSTDTQYF.

The rearrangement joins TRBV7-2 to TRBJ2-7. Per germline, CDR1 SGHTA and CDR2 FQGNSA. The CDR3 extends over 14 amino acids. CDR3 sequence: CASSLDRSSYEQYF.

The V and J genes are TRBV5-4 and TRBJ2-3. Germline assignment: CDR1 SGHNT and CDR2 YYREEE (reference sequence). The CDR3 consists of 16 residues. CDR3 protein: CASSLGVTASTDTQYF.

V is TRBV7-9 and J is TRBJ1-1. Germline-derived CDR1 and CDR2 are SEHNR and FQNEAQ (reference sequence). The CDR3 length is 17 residues. This CDR3 is CASSLSVRGPRNTEAFF.

The CDR3 here is CASSYSQPSRADFNYGYTF. The chain carries TRBV6-5 and TRBJ1-2; with no DNA, the TCRdb D assignment of TRBD1 cannot be verified. This CDR3 is built from 19 residues. CDR1 and CDR2 from the germline V gene are MNHEY and SVGAGI.

The chain employs TRBV11-2 and TRBJ2-1; TCRdb's assignment of TRBD2 cannot be checked, as there is no DNA. The CDR3 loop spans 15 amino acids. The germline gives CDR1 SGHAT, CDR2 FQNNGV. The CDR3 loop reads CASSLVSGGVGEQFF.

The chain's CDR3 is CASSPGPWDTGELFF. The V and J genes are TRBV18 and TRBJ2-2; TCRdb calls TRBD2, which cannot be checked without DNA. The CDR3 is 15 residues long. Looked up from germline, CDR1 is KGHSH and CDR2 is LQKENI.

This rearrangement joins TRBV4-2 to TRBJ2-3. The germline gives CDR1 LGHNA, CDR2 YNFKEQ. The CDR3 has 14 amino acids. The CDR3 sequence: CASSQGIYTDTQYF.

The genes are TRBV6-2 or TRBV6-3 and TRBJ2-3; TCRdb's D gene call, TRBD1, goes unchecked for lack of DNA. This CDR3 comprises 14 residues. Germline CDR1 MNHEY, CDR2 SVGEGT. The chain's CDR3 is CASSWDSNTDTQYF.

The chain couples TRBV15 to TRBJ1-3. CDR3 length: 15 residues. CDR1 and CDR2 (germline): LNHNV, YYDKDF (reference sequence). CDR3 in amino acids: CATSNRQSSGNTIYF.

The chain carries TRBV5-4 and TRBJ2-5; TCRdb returns TRBD2, unconfirmable since there is no DNA. Germline values: CDR1 SGHNT, CDR2 YYREEE (reference sequence). The CDR3 sequence is 16 residues long. The CDR3 loop reads CASSLRRERYQETQYF.

The rearrangement uses TRBV4-3 and TRBJ2-1. Germline CDR1 reads LGHNA; CDR2 reads YSLEER. This CDR3 contains 14 residues. The CDR3 sequence: CASSVERSYNEQFF.

The V call is TRBV30, the J call TRBJ1-1. Germline V gives CDR1 GTSNPN, CDR2 SVGIG (reference sequence). This CDR3 spans 13 amino acids. Here the CDR3 reads CAWTVGRQDEAFF.